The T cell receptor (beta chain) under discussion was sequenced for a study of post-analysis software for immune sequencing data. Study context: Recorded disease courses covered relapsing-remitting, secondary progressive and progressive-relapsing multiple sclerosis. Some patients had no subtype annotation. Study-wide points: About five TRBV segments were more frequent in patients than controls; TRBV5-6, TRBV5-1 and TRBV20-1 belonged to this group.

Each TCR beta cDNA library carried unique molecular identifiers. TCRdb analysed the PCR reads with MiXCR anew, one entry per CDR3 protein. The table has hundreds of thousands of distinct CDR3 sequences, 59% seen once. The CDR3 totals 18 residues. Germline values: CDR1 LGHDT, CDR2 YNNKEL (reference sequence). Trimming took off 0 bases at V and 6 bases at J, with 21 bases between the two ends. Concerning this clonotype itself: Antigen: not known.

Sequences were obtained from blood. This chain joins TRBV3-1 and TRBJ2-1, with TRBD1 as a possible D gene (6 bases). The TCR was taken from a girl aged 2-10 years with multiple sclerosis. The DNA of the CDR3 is TGTGCCAGCAGCCAAGATAATTGGGGGCTTTCTCGGACCAATGAGCAGTTCTTC. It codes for CASSQDNWGLSRTNEQFF.